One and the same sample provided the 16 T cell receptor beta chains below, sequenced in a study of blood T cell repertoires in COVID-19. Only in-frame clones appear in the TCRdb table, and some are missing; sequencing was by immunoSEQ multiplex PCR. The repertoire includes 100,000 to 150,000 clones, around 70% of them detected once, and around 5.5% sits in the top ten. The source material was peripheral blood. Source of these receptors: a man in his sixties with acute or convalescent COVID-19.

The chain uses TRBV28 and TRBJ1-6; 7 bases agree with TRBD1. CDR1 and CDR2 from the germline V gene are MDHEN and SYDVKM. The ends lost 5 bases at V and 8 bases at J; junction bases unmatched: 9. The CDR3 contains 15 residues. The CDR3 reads CASSQGDEYDSPLHF. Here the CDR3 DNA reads TGTGCCAGCAGTCAGGGGGACGAATATGATTCACCCCTCCACTTT.

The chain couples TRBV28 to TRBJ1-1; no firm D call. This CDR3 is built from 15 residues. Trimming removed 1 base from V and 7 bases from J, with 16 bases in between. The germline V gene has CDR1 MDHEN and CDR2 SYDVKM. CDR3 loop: CASSLLVSGKGEAFF. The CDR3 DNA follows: TGTGCCAGCAGTTTATTGGTGAGCGGGAAAGGTGAAGCTTTCTTT. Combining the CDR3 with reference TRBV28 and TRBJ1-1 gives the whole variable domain DVKVTQSSRYLVKRTGEKVFLECVQDMDHENMFWYRQDPGLGLRLIYFSYDVKMKEKGDIPEGYSVSREKKERFSLILESASTNQTSMYLCASSLLVSGKGEAFFGQGTRLTVV.

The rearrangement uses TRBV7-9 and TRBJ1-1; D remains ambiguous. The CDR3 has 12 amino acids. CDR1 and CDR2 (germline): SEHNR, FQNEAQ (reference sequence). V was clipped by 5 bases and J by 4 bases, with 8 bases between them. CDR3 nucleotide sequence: TGTGCCAGCAGCGCGCAGGTCACTGAAGCTTTCTTT. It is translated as CASSAQVTEAFF. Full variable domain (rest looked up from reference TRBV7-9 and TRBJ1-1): DTGVSQNPRHKITKRGQNVTFRCDPISEHNRLYWYRQTLGQGPEFLTYFQNEAQLEKSRLLSDRFSAERPKGSFSTLEIQRTEQGDSAMYLCASSAQVTEAFFGQGTRLTVV.

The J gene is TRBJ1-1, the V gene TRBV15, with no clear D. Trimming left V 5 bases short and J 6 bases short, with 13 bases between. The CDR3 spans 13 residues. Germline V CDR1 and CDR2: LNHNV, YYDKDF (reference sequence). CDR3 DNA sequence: TGTGCCACCAGCGTAGAGTACGTGGCTGAAGCTTTCTTT. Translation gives CATSVEYVAEAFF.

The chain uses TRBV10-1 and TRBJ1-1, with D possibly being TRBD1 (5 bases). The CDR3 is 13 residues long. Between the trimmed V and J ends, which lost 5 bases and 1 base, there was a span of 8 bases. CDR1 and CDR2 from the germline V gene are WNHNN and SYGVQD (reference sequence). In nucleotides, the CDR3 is TGCGCCAGCAGTAGACAGCGGAACACTGAAGCTTTCTTT. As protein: CASSRQRNTEAFF.

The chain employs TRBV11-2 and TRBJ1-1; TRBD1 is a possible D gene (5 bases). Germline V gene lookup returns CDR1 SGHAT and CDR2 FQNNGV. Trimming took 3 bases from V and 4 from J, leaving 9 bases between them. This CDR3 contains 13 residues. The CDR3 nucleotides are TGTGCCAGCAGCTTTACAGGAACCACTGAAGCTTTCTTT. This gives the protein CASSFTGTTEAFF.

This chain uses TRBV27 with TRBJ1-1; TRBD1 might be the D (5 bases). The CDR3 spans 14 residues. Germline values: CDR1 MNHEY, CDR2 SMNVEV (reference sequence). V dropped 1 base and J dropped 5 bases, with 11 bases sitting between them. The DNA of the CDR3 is TGTGCCAGCAGTTTATGGTCAGGGCGTACTGAAGCTTTCTTT. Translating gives CASSLWSGRTEAFF.

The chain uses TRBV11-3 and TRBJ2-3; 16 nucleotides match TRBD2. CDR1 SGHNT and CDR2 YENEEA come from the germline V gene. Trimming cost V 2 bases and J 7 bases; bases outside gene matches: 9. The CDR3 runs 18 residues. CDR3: CASSLSPGTSGRGYTQYF. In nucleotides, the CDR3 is TGTGCCAGCAGCTTAAGTCCCGGGACTAGCGGGAGGGGATATACGCAGTATTTT.

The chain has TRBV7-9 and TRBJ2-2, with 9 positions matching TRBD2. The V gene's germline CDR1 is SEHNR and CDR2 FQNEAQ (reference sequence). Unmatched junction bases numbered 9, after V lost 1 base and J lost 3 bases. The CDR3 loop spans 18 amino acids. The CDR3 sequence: CASSLDVSGRFDTGELFF. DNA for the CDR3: TGTGCCAGCAGCTTAGATGTTAGCGGGAGATTTGACACCGGGGAGCTGTTTTTT.

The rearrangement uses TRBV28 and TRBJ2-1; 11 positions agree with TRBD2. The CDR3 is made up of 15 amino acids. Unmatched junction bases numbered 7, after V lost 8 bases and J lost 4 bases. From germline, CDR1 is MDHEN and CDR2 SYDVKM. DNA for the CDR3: TGTGCCAGCCGAACGACTAGCGGGAATTACAATGAGCAGTTCTTC. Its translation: CASRTTSGNYNEQFF.

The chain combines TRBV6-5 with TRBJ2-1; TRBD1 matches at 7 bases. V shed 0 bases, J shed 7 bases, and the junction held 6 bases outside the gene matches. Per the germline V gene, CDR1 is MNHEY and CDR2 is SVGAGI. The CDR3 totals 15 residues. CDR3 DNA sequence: TGTGCCAGCAGTTACTCGACAGGGCCGAGTAATGAGCAGTTCTTC. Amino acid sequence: CASSYSTGPSNEQFF.

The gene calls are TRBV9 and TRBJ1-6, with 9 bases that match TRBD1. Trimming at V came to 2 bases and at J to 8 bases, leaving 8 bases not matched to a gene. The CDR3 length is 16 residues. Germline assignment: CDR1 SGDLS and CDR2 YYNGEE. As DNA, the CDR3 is TGTGCCAGCAGCGTTGACGACAGGGGGGGTTATTCACCCCTCCACTTT. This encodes CASSVDDRGGYSPLHF.

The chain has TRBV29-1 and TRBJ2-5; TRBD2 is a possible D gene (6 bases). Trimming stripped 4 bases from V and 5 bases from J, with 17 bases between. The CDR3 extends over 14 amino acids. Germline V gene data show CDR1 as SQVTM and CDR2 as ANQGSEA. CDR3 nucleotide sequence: TGCAGCGTTGTCCTCGGCGGGGATTATGAGACCCAGTACTTC. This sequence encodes CSVVLGGDYETQYF.

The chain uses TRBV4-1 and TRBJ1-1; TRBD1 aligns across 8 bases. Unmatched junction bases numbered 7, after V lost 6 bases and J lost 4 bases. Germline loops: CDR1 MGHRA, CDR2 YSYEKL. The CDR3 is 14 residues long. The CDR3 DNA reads TGCGCCAGCAGGGAGCAGGGGGCGAGCACTGAAGCTTTCTTT. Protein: CASREQGASTEAFF.

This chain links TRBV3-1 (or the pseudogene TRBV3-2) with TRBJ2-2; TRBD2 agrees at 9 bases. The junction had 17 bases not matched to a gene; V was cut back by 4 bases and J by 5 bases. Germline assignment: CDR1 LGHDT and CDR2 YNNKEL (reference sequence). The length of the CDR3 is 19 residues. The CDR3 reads CASSPTLWGGGAGTGELFF. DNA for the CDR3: TGTGCCAGCAGCCCCACGCTTTGGGGCGGGGGGGCCGGGACCGGGGAGCTGTTTTTT.

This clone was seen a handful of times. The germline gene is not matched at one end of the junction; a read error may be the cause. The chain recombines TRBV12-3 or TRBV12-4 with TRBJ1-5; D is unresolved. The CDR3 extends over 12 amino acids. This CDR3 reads CASSLSKQPQHF. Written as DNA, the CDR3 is TGTGCCAGCAGTTTGAGCAAGCAGCCCCAGCATTTT.